This T cell receptor gamma chain was retrieved from a study of Vδ1+ human thymocytes. The study's findings and limits: Highly polyclonal TRG and TRD repertoires with Gaussian CDR3 length distributions appeared in thymus. Thymic delta-chain repertoires held around 20% Vdelta2 sequences and few Vdelta3, despite high sort purity.

RNA was extracted from the cells and then reverse transcribed. Multiplex PCR used pooled V-gene forward primers and a constant-region reverse primer to amplify CDR3s. With CATT, TCRdb re-called clones from the multiplex PCR reads. The table has about 27,000 gamma-chain clones, over 15% seen once. The table lists this clone with a few counts. Its antigen is currently unknown. Looked up from germline, CDR1 is GITISATS and CDR2 is ISYDGTV (reference sequence). After removal of 2 bases from V and 9 bases from J, the junction contained 4 bases not matched to a gene. The CDR3 has 11 residues. Thymocytes were sorted as CD3+ TCRVdelta1+ TCRVdelta2- after alphabeta T cell depletion.

Sequences were obtained from Vdelta1+ gamma-delta thymocytes from the thymus. Subset meaning: FACS-sorted CD3+ TCRalphabeta- TCRVdelta1+ TCRVdelta2- thymocytes. The receptor was derived from a boy in the first two years of life who had congenital heart surgery. The chain employs TRGV9 and TRGJ1 or TRGJ2. DNA for the CDR3: TGTGCCTTGTGGGAGGCAGTTAAGAAACTCTTT. The encoded protein is CALWEAVKKLF.